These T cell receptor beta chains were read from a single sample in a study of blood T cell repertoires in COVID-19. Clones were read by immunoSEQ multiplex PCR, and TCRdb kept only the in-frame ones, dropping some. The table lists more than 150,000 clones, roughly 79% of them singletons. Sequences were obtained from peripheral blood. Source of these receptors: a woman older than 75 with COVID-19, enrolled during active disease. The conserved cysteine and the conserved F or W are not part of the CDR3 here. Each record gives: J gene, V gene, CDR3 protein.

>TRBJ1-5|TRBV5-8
ASTRTGGNQPQH
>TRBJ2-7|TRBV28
ASSSFRDSRDYEQY
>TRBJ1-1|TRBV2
ASSPTGAYTEAF
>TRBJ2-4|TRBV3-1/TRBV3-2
ASNGLGLAGLLAKNIQY
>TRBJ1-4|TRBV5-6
ASSLGTSNEKLF
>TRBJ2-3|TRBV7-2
ASSLDRGGDTQY
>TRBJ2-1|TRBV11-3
ASSLGQIHEQF
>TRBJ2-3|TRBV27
ASRQGVQTDTQY
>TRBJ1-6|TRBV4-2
ASSIRTGYNSPLH
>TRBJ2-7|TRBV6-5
ASSSSRVPYEQY
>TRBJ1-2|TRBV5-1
ASSLGQHYGYT
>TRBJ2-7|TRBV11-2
ASSLGGGSYEQY
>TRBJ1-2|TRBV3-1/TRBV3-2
ASSLLDRELT
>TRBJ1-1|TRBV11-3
ASSLTNTEAF
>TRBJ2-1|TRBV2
ASRGSPSSYNEQF
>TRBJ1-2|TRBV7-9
ASSYTTVSYGYT
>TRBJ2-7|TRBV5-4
ASSLWGPESKQY
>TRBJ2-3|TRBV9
ASSAPRRGLSTDTQY
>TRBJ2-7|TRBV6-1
ASSEQGALAEQY
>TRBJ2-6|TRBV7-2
ASSPHGGAGANVLT
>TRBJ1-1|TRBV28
ASRSGMNTEAF
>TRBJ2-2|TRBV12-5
ASGLALGLVVVGELF
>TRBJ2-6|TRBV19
ASSASGSSGANVLT
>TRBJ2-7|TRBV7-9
ASSLDLSGEQY
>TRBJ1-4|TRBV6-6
ASSIVQETEKLF